The 23 T cell receptor beta chains listed next were all sequenced from one sample in a study of lymphopenia after photon versus proton radiotherapy. Assay used: immunoSEQ multiplex PCR; TCRdb lists only in-frame clones, some missing. This sample yields about 68,000 clones, of which roughly 90% are seen a single time; approximately 2.9% belongs to the top ten. The sequenced sample was peripheral blood, obtained from a patient treated with photon-based radiotherapy. The source of these receptors is a woman in her 70s with pancreatic cancer.

This rearrangement joins TRBV29-1 to TRBJ2-1, with 7 bases aligning to TRBD2. The ends lost 3 bases at V and 7 bases at J; junction bases unmatched: 12. From germline, CDR1 is SQVTM and CDR2 ANQGSEA. The CDR3 runs to 15 residues. For the CDR3, the DNA is TGCAGCGTTGAGTCGTTGGCGGGAGCGGGAAATGAGCAGTTCTTC. Its translation: CSVESLAGAGNEQFF.

This chain connects TRBV6-6 to TRBJ1-3; D is unclear. The germline V gene encodes CDR1 MNHNY and CDR2 SVGAGI (reference sequence). The CDR3 totals 14 residues. Trimming shortened V by 2 bases and J by 1 base, and 6 bases separated the two germline ends. This CDR3 reads CASSYKISGNTIYF. CDR3 nucleotide sequence: TGTGCCAGCAGTTACAAGATATCTGGAAACACCATATATTTT.

The CDR3 DNA sequence: TGTGCCAGCAGCCCCGACACCAAAAACATTCAGTACTTC. Translation: CASSPDTKNIQYF. The chain links TRBV5-6 to TRBJ2-4, with D unresolved. With 4 bases removed from V and 2 bases from J, the gap between germline ends came to 7 bases. Germline CDR1 and CDR2: SGHDT and YYEEEE. The length of the CDR3 is 13 residues.

This clone has more than one count but fewer than ten. The CDR3 DNA follows: TGTGCCAGTTCCAGCTCTCTTAGCAATCAGCCCCAGCATTTT. Protein: CASSSSLSNQPQHF. The chain employs TRBV19 and TRBJ1-5; no firm D call. The CDR3 runs to 14 residues. Trimming took off 8 bases at V and 0 bases at J, with 11 bases between the two ends. Germline CDR1 reads LNHDA; CDR2 reads SQIVND (reference sequence). Full variable domain (rest looked up from reference TRBV19 and TRBJ1-5): DGGITQSPKYLFRKEGQNVTLSCEQNLNHDAMYWYRQDPGQGLRLIYYSQIVNDFQKGDIAEGYSVSREKKESFPLTVTSAQKNPTAFYLCASSSSLSNQPQHFGDGTRLSIL.

The J gene is TRBJ1-3, the V gene TRBV11-3; no reliable D call. Germline loops: CDR1 SGHNT, CDR2 YENEEA. The CDR3 length is 13 residues. V was cut by 1 base and J by 4 bases, with 5 bases left in between. CDR3 amino acids: CASSLGAGNTIYF. The CDR3 nucleotides read TGTGCCAGCAGCTTAGGCGCCGGAAACACCATATATTTT. The full variable domain, rest sourced from reference TRBV11-3 and TRBJ1-3, is EAGVVQSPRYKIIEKKQPVAFWCNPISGHNTLYWYLQNLGQGPELLIRYENEEAVDDSQLPKDRFSAERLKGVDSTLKIQPAELGDSAVYLCASSLGAGNTIYFGEGSWLTVV.

This sequence joins TRBV13 and TRBJ2-7, with D perhaps given as TRBD1 or TRBD2 (5 bases each). From germline, CDR1 is PRHDT and CDR2 FYEKMQ (reference sequence). V lost 5 bases to trimming and J lost 1 base, with 12 bases between them. The CDR3 contains 14 residues. This CDR3 reads CASSLWGISYEQYF. In DNA form, the CDR3 reads TGTGCCAGCAGCCTTTGGGGGATTTCCTACGAGCAGTACTTC.

V is TRBV29-1 and J is TRBJ1-2; D is possibly TRBD1 (6 bases). CDR1 and CDR2 from the germline V gene are SQVTM and ANQGSEA. This CDR3 region has 11 residues. With 7 bases removed from V and 8 bases from J, the gap between germline ends came to 14 bases. This chain's CDR3 is CSGGGLEGYTF. CDR3 DNA: TGCAGCGGCGGGGGGCTCGAAGGCTACACCTTC. The full variable domain, rest sourced from reference TRBV29-1 and TRBJ1-2, is SAVISQKPSRDICQRGTSLTIQCQVDSQVTMMFWYRQQPGQSLTLIATANQGSEATYESGFVIDKFPISRPNLTFSTLTVSNMSPEDSSIYLCSGGGLEGYTFGSGTRLTVV.

This sequence joins TRBV5-6 and TRBJ1-4, with D hard to call. This CDR3 comprises 15 residues. V was clipped by 0 bases and J by 0 bases, with 6 bases between them. Germline V gives CDR1 SGHDT, CDR2 YYEEEE. This chain's CDR3 is CASSLGVTTNEKLFF. Here the CDR3 DNA reads TGTGCCAGCAGCTTGGGGGTAACAACTAATGAAAAACTGTTTTTT.

The CDR3 nucleotides read TGTGCCAGCAGCTTATGGTATCCGGGCCCACACAATGAGCAGTTCTTC. Translation gives CASSLWYPGPHNEQFF. V and J are TRBV7-9 and TRBJ2-1, with D hard to call. The CDR3 has 16 residues. Germline CDR1 reads SEHNR; CDR2 reads FQNEAQ (reference sequence). V lost 2 bases to trimming and J lost 5 bases, with 16 bases between them. The variable domain in full, completed from reference TRBV7-9 and TRBJ2-1, reads DTGVSQNPRHKITKRGQNVTFRCDPISEHNRLYWYRQTLGQGPEFLTYFQNEAQLEKSRLLSDRFSAERPKGSFSTLEIQRTEQGDSAMYLCASSLWYPGPHNEQFFGPGTRLTVL.

This clone was detected only once. The chain carries TRBV19 and TRBJ1-5; D ambiguous. The CDR3 is 12 residues long. In germline, CDR1 is LNHDA, CDR2 SQIVND (reference sequence). Trimming pared 4 bases from V and 10 bases from J, leaving 11 bases between. For the CDR3, the DNA is TGTGCCAGTAGTACCGACTTCGGTCCCCAGCATTTT. Translation: CASSTDFGPQHF.

The genes are TRBV30 and TRBJ1-1; D is possibly TRBD1 (5 bases). The germline gives CDR1 GTSNPN, CDR2 SVGIG (reference sequence). The CDR3 runs 13 residues. Trimming removed 2 bases at V and 2 bases at J, with 9 bases between. The DNA of the CDR3 is TGTGCCTGGAGTAAGACAGTTAACACTGAAGCTTTCTTT. Its translation: CAWSKTVNTEAFF.

This clone was seen only once. The CDR3 nucleotides are TGTGCCAGCAGCTTGGCTAGCGGGACCTACAATGAGCAGTTCTTC. Residues: CASSLASGTYNEQFF. The V gene is TRBV7-3, the J gene TRBJ2-1; the match to TRBD2 covers 9 bases. V dropped 3 bases and J dropped 2; count of bases not matched to a gene: 2. The CDR3 has 15 amino acids. CDR1 is SGHTA, CDR2 FQGTGA, per germline.

The chain has TRBV30 and TRBJ2-3, with D tentatively TRBD1 (5 bases). Germline CDR1 is GTSNPN and CDR2 is SVGIG (reference sequence). V was pared by 0 bases and J by 1 base, with 14 bases between. CDR3 size: 16 residues. The CDR3 loop reads CAWSVLTGRRTDTQYF. CDR3 DNA sequence: TGTGCCTGGAGTGTACTCACAGGCCGTCGCACAGATACGCAGTATTTT.

The rearrangement uses TRBV28 and TRBJ2-2; 12 nucleotides align to TRBD2. The CDR3 is made up of 15 amino acids. From germline, CDR1 is MDHEN and CDR2 SYDVKM. V lost 5 bases, J lost 5 bases, and 3 bases stayed unmatched. As DNA, the CDR3 is TGTGCCAGCAGTCTAGCGGGAGGGTGGACCGGGGAGCTGTTTTTT. Its translation is CASSLAGGWTGELFF. Combining the CDR3 with reference TRBV28 and TRBJ2-2 gives the whole variable domain DVKVTQSSRYLVKRTGEKVFLECVQDMDHENMFWYRQDPGLGLRLIYFSYDVKMKEKGDIPEGYSVSREKKERFSLILESASTNQTSMYLCASSLAGGWTGELFFGEGSRLTVL.

The DNA of the CDR3 is TGTGCCAGCGGAACGGGCGCCGGGAAGCAGTACTTC. Amino acid sequence: CASGTGAGKQYF. The gene calls are TRBV28 and TRBJ2-7, with D tentatively TRBD2 (5 bases). In germline, CDR1 is MDHEN, CDR2 SYDVKM. The ends were cut back, 8 bases at V and 8 bases at J, with 16 bases in the middle. The CDR3 loop spans 12 amino acids.

V and J are TRBV7-9 and TRBJ2-5; tentative D call: TRBD2 (5 bases). V lost 2 bases and J lost 1, with 8 bases in between. The CDR3 runs 14 residues. The germline gives CDR1 SEHNR, CDR2 FQNEAQ (reference sequence). CDR3 sequence: CASSLQGSQETQYF. The CDR3, as DNA: TGTGCCAGCAGCTTACAAGGGAGCCAAGAGACCCAGTACTTC.

The CDR3 is CASSFGGKQFF. CDR3 in DNA: TGTGCCAGCAGTTTTGGTGGGAAGCAGTTCTTC. V usage is TRBV28 and J usage is TRBJ2-1, with D unresolved. Germline assignment: CDR1 MDHEN and CDR2 SYDVKM. Deletions cut 3 bases from V and 11 bases from J, with 8 bases between. The CDR3 consists of 11 residues.

V and J are TRBV7-8 and TRBJ2-5; D possibly corresponds to TRBD1 (5 bases). Per the germline V gene, CDR1 is SGHVS and CDR2 is FQNEAQ. V lost 0 bases and J lost 4, with 6 bases in between. CDR3 length equals 13 residues. CDR3 residues: CASSLAQGETQYF. For the CDR3, the DNA is TGTGCCAGCAGCTTAGCGCAGGGAGAGACCCAGTACTTC.

The V gene is TRBV4-3, the J gene TRBJ2-3, with 10 nucleotides matching TRBD2. This CDR3 contains 15 residues. The junction had 5 bases not matched to a gene; V was cut back by 0 bases and J by 8 bases. CDR1 is LGHNA, CDR2 YSLEER, per germline. CDR3 nucleotides: TGCGCCAGCAGCCAAGAATTAAGCGGGAGGGCTACGCAGTATTTT. The encoded protein is CASSQELSGRATQYF.

The chain is built from TRBV5-1 and TRBJ2-5; D may be TRBD1 (5 bases). The assigned J gene may be wrong: the sequence end matches TRBJ2-7 better. Germline loops: CDR1 SGHRS, CDR2 YFSETQ. CDR3 length equals 15 residues. CDR3 sequence (DNA): TGCGCCAGCAGCGGGGATGGGGCAGGGCCCTACGAGCAGTACTTC. Residues: CASSGDGAGPYEQYF.

The chain uses TRBV5-6 and TRBJ2-7; D ambiguous. V lost 1 base to trimming and J lost 4 bases, with 12 bases between them. CDR3 length: 14 amino acids. Germline V lookup: CDR1 SGHDT, CDR2 YYEEEE. CDR3 DNA: TGTGCCAGCAGCTTGTGGGTCAGCATATACGAGCAGTACTTC. Protein sequence: CASSLWVSIYEQYF.

V and J are TRBV9 and TRBJ2-2; D is unclear. Deletions cut 1 base from V and 3 bases from J, with 10 bases between. The CDR3 runs 15 residues. Looked up from germline, CDR1 is SGDLS and CDR2 is YYNGEE. As DNA, the CDR3 is TGTGCCAGCAGCGTAAGTGTGACCGACACCGGGGAGCTGTTTTTT. Protein product: CASSVSVTDTGELFF.

The J gene is TRBJ2-1, the V gene TRBV7-8; the D gene is possibly TRBD2 (5 bases). Germline CDR1 and CDR2: SGHVS and FQNEAQ. The CDR3 runs to 14 residues. V was trimmed by 5 bases and J by 5 bases, leaving 13 bases between them. CDR3 protein: CASSPQAANNEQFF. CDR3 DNA: TGTGCCAGCAGCCCTCAAGCGGCCAACAATGAGCAGTTCTTC.